Listed below are T cell receptor beta chains from one sample, sequenced in a study of T cells in Graves' hyperthyroidism and ophthalmopathy. MiXCR was run by TCRdb on the multiplex PCR reads, yielding one entry per CDR3 protein. The sample includes 500,000 to 800,000 distinct CDR3 sequences, around 13% of them seen just once. The sample was blood. These receptors were collected from a woman in her forties or fifties with Graves' ophthalmopathy. The CDR3 runs from the conserved cysteine through the conserved F or W. The order of the fields is clone size, CDR3 length, D gene, V gene, J gene, CDR3 DNA, CDR3 protein. The D gene is left open where the match is weak. The size of a clone is reported for some rows only, either as once, few or many, or as a class for expanded clones.

-	17	-	TRBV4-1	TRBJ1-1	TGCGCCAGCAGCCAAGATATTGTGGGACGGGAGAACACTGAAGCTTTCTTT	CASSQDIVGRENTEAFF
many	15	TRBD1	TRBV5-1	TRBJ1-2	TGCGCCAGCAGCTCGACGGGGACAGGAGATTATGGCTACACCTTC	CASSSTGTGDYGYTF
many	15	-	TRBV28	TRBJ1-1	TGTGCCAGCAGTTTATACCGGCCCCTGAACACTGAAGCTTTCTTT	CASSLYRPLNTEAFF
few	13	-	TRBV6-2/TRBV6-3	TRBJ2-2	TGTGCCAGCATTAGTCCTCCAGCGGGGGAGCTGTTTTTT	CASISPPAGELFF
many	13	-	TRBV7-9	TRBJ2-1	TGTGCCAGCATCGCCAGCTCCTACAATGAGCAGTTCTTC	CASIASSYNEQFF
many	15	TRBD2	TRBV3-1	TRBJ2-1	TGTGCCAGCAGCCAAGAACTAGCGGTTTACAATGAGCAGTTCTTC	CASSQELAVYNEQFF
many	14	-	TRBV3-1	TRBJ1-5	TGTGCCAGCAGCCAAGCAGCCAGCAATCAGCCCCAGCATTTT	CASSQAASNQPQHF
-	16	TRBD1	TRBV6-1	TRBJ1-5	TGTGCCAGCAGTAAAACAGGGGGCGCGGGCAATCAGCCCCCGCATTTT	CASSKTGGAGNQPPHF
many	13	-	TRBV12-3/TRBV12-4	TRBJ1-2	TGTGCCAGCATTGAGGGTACTAACTATGGCTACACCTTC	CASIEGTNYGYTF
-	18	TRBD2	TRBV9	TRBJ2-1	TGTGCCAGCAGCGTAGGGGTTAGGAGAGCGGGAGGGAACAATGAGCAGTTCTTC	CASSVGVRRAGGNNEQFF
few	15	-	TRBV29-1	TRBJ2-3	TGCAGCGGATCCGGGAGCCGAGTGTCCACAGATACGCAGTATTTT	CSGSGSRVSTDTQYF
-	13	-	TRBV19	TRBJ1-5	TGTGCCAGTAGACGACAGGACCTACAGCCCCAGCATTTT	CASRRQDLQPQHF
many	14	TRBD2	TRBV7-3	TRBJ2-3	TGTGCCAGCAGCTTAGGACTAGCGAGAGATACGCAGTATTTT	CASSLGLARDTQYF
-	16	-	TRBV27	TRBJ1-5	TGTGCCAGCAGTTTGAGTCGGGGGGGGGGCAATCAGCCCCAGCATTTT	CASSLSRGGGNQPQHF
many	14	TRBD1	TRBV18	TRBJ1-5	TGTGCCAGCTCACGGGACAGGGGTGATCAGCCCCAGCATTTT	CASSRDRGDQPQHF
many	16	TRBD1	TRBV28	TRBJ1-4	TGTGCCAGCATTGACAGGGGGGTTGCAACTAATGAAAAACTGTTTTTT	CASIDRGVATNEKLFF
many	15	TRBD2	TRBV18	TRBJ2-2	TGTGCCAGCTCACCCGGGACTACCCACACCGGGGAGCTGTTTTTT	CASSPGTTHTGELFF
few	12	TRBD1	TRBV2	TRBJ2-7	TGTGCCTTAACCGGGACAGCGTTGGAGCAGTACTTC	CALTGTALEQYF
-	14	TRBD1	TRBV6-1	TRBJ1-1	TGTGCCAGCAGAACTGACAGGGGGGACACTGAAGCTTTCTTT	CASRTDRGDTEAFF
few	14	-	TRBV9	TRBJ2-7	TGTGCCAGCAGCGTAGGAGCCGACAGCTACGAGCAGTACTTC	CASSVGADSYEQYF
many	15	-	TRBV10-3	TRBJ2-7	TGTGCCATCAGTGAGGGGGGCCGACTGACCTACGAGCAGTACTTC	CAISEGGRLTYEQYF
-	14	-	TRBV5-6	TRBJ2-7	TGTGCCAGCAGTCCAGCACGGTCCTTCTACGAGCAGTACTTC	CASSPARSFYEQYF
many	14	-	TRBV7-2	TRBJ2-7	TGTGCCAGCAGCGGACGGGACCAAACCTACGAGCAGTACTTC	CASSGRDQTYEQYF
few	14	TRBD2	TRBV14	TRBJ2-2	TGTGCCAGCTCCGGTCTAGCGGGAACCGGGGAGCTGTTTTTT	CASSGLAGTGELFF
-	11	-	TRBV4-2	TRBJ1-6	TGTGCCAGCAGCCAAGAATCACCCCTCCACTTT	CASSQESPLHF
many	14	-	TRBV12-3/TRBV12-4	TRBJ1-5	TGTGCCAGCAGTACCAGAGAACTCCATCAGCCCCAGCATTTT	CASSTRELHQPQHF
many	16	-	TRBV7-9	TRBJ1-5	TGTGCCAGCAGCCTGCCTGGACGGGAACACAATCAGCCCCAGCATTTT	CASSLPGREHNQPQHF
many	16	TRBD2	TRBV7-2	TRBJ2-7	TGTGCCAGCAGCTACACCGGGACTAGCGGATCCTACGAGCAGTACTTC	CASSYTGTSGSYEQYF
few	16	-	TRBV28	TRBJ1-3	TGTGCCAGCAGTTCCCCAGAATCATTGGCCGGAAACACCATATATTTT	CASSSPESLAGNTIYF
many	11	-	TRBV29-1	TRBJ2-5	TGCAGCGTTGGAGTGCAAGAGACCCAGTACTTC	CSVGVQETQYF
few	16	-	TRBV11-3	TRBJ2-5	TGTGCCAGCAGCCCAATCGGGACTTCCACAGGCGAGACCCAGTACTTC	CASSPIGTSTGETQYF
few	14	TRBD1	TRBV29-1	TRBJ1-6	TGCAGCGTTAAACAGGGGGCGGATAATTCACCCCTCCACTTT	CSVKQGADNSPLHF
many	15	TRBD2	TRBV30	TRBJ2-1	TGTGCCTGGACCACGGGACTAGGTGGCTACAATGAGCAGTTCTTC	CAWTTGLGGYNEQFF
-	14	-	TRBV5-1	TRBJ2-7	TGCGCCAGCAGATGGGACGTAGGTTTTGACGAGCAGTACTTC	CASRWDVGFDEQYF
many	15	TRBD1	TRBV28	TRBJ1-6	TGTGCCAGCAGTTCCGCCACAGGGGGCGAATCACCCCTCCACTTT	CASSSATGGESPLHF
many	15	TRBD2	TRBV20-1	TRBJ2-1	TGCAGTGCTATATCGGTAGCGGGTTTCGCCAATGAGCAGTTCTTC	CSAISVAGFANEQFF
many	14	TRBD1	TRBV10-3	TRBJ1-1	TGTGCCATCAGTGGCACAGGGGGAAGCACTGAAGCTTTCTTT	CAISGTGGSTEAFF
few	12	-	TRBV29-1	TRBJ2-7	TGCAGCGTTGTTGGCGGAACCTACGAGCAGTACTTC	CSVVGGTYEQYF
many	14	-	TRBV28	TRBJ1-5	TGTGCCAGTCAGGGAGTGCATAGCAATCAGCCCCAGCATTTT	CASQGVHSNQPQHF
few	13	-	TRBV10-3	TRBJ2-3	TGTGCCATCAGTGTGGGACAACAAGATACGCAGTATTTT	CAISVGQQDTQYF
few	16	TRBD2	TRBV15	TRBJ2-7	TGTGCCACCAGCAGAGGAGGCGGGAGGACGTCCTACGAGCAGTACTTC	CATSRGGGRTSYEQYF
many	13	TRBD2	TRBV20-1	TRBJ2-3	TGCAGTGCTATACTAGCGGGAAGGGATACGCAGTATTTT	CSAILAGRDTQYF
-	18	TRBD2	TRBV4-3	TRBJ2-3	TGCGCCAGCAGCCAAGAGATGACTTTAGCGGGAGTGGAAGATACGCAGTATTTT	CASSQEMTLAGVEDTQYF
few	16	TRBD2	TRBV5-1	TRBJ2-3	TGCGCCAGCAGCCCACGACTAGCGGGGAACACAGATACGCAGTATTTT	CASSPRLAGNTDTQYF
-	14	TRBD1	TRBV15	TRBJ2-1	TGTGCCACCAAGAGACAGGGGAGAAACAATGAGCAGTTCTTC	CATKRQGRNNEQFF
many	14	-	TRBV12-5	TRBJ1-1	TGTGCTAGTGGTTCCAGTAGCTTGAACACTGAAGCTTTCTTT	CASGSSSLNTEAFF
many	14	-	TRBV10-3	TRBJ2-7	TGTGCCATCAGTGGGCAGGTCAGCTCCTACGAGCAGTACTTC	CAISGQVSSYEQYF
many	14	-	TRBV6-2/TRBV6-3	TRBJ2-1	TGTGCCAGCAGTTACTCGAATAGGTACAATGAGCAGTTCTTC	CASSYSNRYNEQFF